This is a list of T cell receptor beta chains from one sample in a study of T cell responses to AZD1222 COVID-19 vaccine. Data came from immunoSEQ multiplex PCR; TCRdb stores just in-frame clones and leaves some out. The repertoire includes about 110,000 clones, 87% of them detected once, and around 2.3% sits in the top ten. Sequencing was performed on peripheral blood, taken 28 days after the second AZD1222 dose. Receptors originate from an adult who received the AZD1222 COVID-19 vaccine. Each CDR3 is given with its conserved first and last residue. A D gene is named only where the DNA matches it firmly. Size is omitted from some rows. Given values are once, few, many or a class for expanded clones.

TRBV4-1,.,.,TRBJ1-4,TGCGCCAGCAGCCAATTCTCTCTATCTAATGAAAAACTGTTTTTT,CASSQFSLSNEKLFF
TRBV5-5,.,.,TRBJ1-5,TGTGCCAGCAGCTCCCGTGGGGCGGGGCAGCCCCAGCATTTT,CASSSRGAGQPQHF
TRBV28,.,TRBD1,TRBJ2-5,TGTGCCAGCAGTAAACGGACAGGGAGCTTCCAAGAGACCCAGTACTTC,CASSKRTGSFQETQYF
TRBV7-2,.,.,TRBJ2-5,TGTGCCAGCAACCGCCGGGGGGACAGAGAGACCCAGTACTTC,CASNRRGDRETQYF
TRBV28,.,.,TRBJ1-2,TGTGCCAGCAGTACGATGGGCGGCGGCTATGGCTACACCTTC,CASSTMGGGYGYTF
TRBV28,once,.,TRBJ1-4,TGTGCCAGCAGTTCAACGAGGAAACTGTTTTTT,CASSSTRKLFF
TRBV11-2,few,.,TRBJ1-2,TGTGCCAGCAGCTTAGATCTAGTCGCCTATGGCTACACCTTC,CASSLDLVAYGYTF
TRBV28,.,TRBD2,TRBJ2-7,TGTGCCAGCAGGTCTAGCGGGCCTAGCGCCTACGAGCAGTACTTC,CASRSSGPSAYEQYF
TRBV30,.,.,TRBJ1-5,TGTGCCTGGAGACGGGACTCCCGGTTTCAGCCCCAGCATTTT,CAWRRDSRFQPQHF
TRBV27,.,.,TRBJ1-5,TGTGCCAGCAGTTTATCGCGGCCGAGTCCCCGGTCAAGCAATCAGCCCCAGCATTTT,CASSLSRPSPRSSNQPQHF
TRBV6-5,.,TRBD2,TRBJ2-7,TGTGCCAGCAGTTACGCGGGAGGCCTGGGGGAGCAGTACTTC,CASSYAGGLGEQYF
TRBV12-3/TRBV12-4,.,.,TRBJ1-2,TGTGCCAGCAGTTTACAGGTGGGCTATGGCTACACCTTC,CASSLQVGYGYTF
TRBV12-3/TRBV12-4,.,.,TRBJ1-1,TGTGCCAGCAGTTCGGGGACTGAAGCTTTCTTT,CASSSGTEAFF
TRBV11-2,once,.,TRBJ1-3,TGTGCCAGCAGCTTTCTTACCGGCCTCGTTGGGGGCACCATATATTTT,CASSFLTGLVGGTIYF
TRBV12-3/TRBV12-4,few,.,TRBJ1-1,TGTGCCAGCAGTTTTCGGGGAAACGAAGCTTTCTTT,CASSFRGNEAFF
TRBV30,.,.,TRBJ2-2,TGTGCCTGGAGCGCCCCCGGGACAAACACCGGGGAGCTGTTTTTT,CAWSAPGTNTGELFF
TRBV4-2,.,.,TRBJ2-7,TGTGCCAGCAGCCCGAGAGGCGGGACCGCTTACGAGCAGTACTTC,CASSPRGGTAYEQYF
TRBV4-1,.,.,TRBJ1-2,TGCGCCAGCAGCCAAGTACAGGGTGGTGGCTACACCTTC,CASSQVQGGGYTF
TRBV3-1/TRBV3-2,.,.,TRBJ2-7,TGTGCCAGCAGCGAGGGACGTACCTACGAGCAGTACTTC,CASSEGRTYEQYF
TRBV6-6,.,TRBD1,TRBJ1-1,TGTGCCAGCAGGGTGACAGGGGACACTGAAGCTTTCTTT,CASRVTGDTEAFF
TRBV30,.,.,TRBJ1-5,TGTGCCTGGACACAGGGCAATCAGCCCCAGCATTTT,CAWTQGNQPQHF
TRBV27,.,.,TRBJ1-3,TGTGCCAGCAGTTCGACACTCTCTGGAAACACCATATATTTT,CASSSTLSGNTIYF
TRBV9,.,.,TRBJ1-6,TGTGCCAGCAGCGTAGGTCGTCTGACAAATTCACCCCTCCACTTT,CASSVGRLTNSPLHF
TRBV28,.,TRBD2,TRBJ2-1,TGTGCCACGCTAGCGGGGGGATCCTCCTACAATGAGCAGTTCTTC,CATLAGGSSYNEQFF
TRBV5-4,.,.,TRBJ2-2,TGTGCCAGCGGATTCTTCGGGGTCCCCGGGGAGCTGTTTTTT,CASGFFGVPGELFF
TRBV11-2,.,TRBD1,TRBJ2-1,TGTGCCAGCAGCTTGGGACAGGGCTACAATGAGCAGTTCTTC,CASSLGQGYNEQFF
TRBV6-2/TRBV6-3,once,.,TRBJ2-1,TGTGCCAGCAGTTCACCCATCTACGGATACAATGAGCAGTTCTTC,CASSSPIYGYNEQFF
TRBV7-3,once,.,TRBJ2-7,TGTGCCAGCAGCTTAAGGGGGACGGTGGACTACGAGCAGTACTTC,CASSLRGTVDYEQYF
TRBV29-1,.,.,TRBJ2-7,TGCAGCGTTGAATTTACGGGAGTTTCCTACGAGCAGTACTTC,CSVEFTGVSYEQYF
TRBV3-1/TRBV3-2,.,TRBD1,TRBJ2-1,TGTGCCAGCAGCCAGAGACAGGGGGCCGGTCTCTCCTACAATGAGCAGTTCTTC,CASSQRQGAGLSYNEQFF
TRBV6-5,.,TRBD1,TRBJ1-2,TGTGCCAGCAGGACCCCGGGACAGAACTATGGCTACACCTTC,CASRTPGQNYGYTF
TRBV18,few,TRBD1,TRBJ1-2,TGTGCCAGCTCACCAGGGACAGACGCTTACGGCTACACCTTC,CASSPGTDAYGYTF
TRBV27,.,TRBD2,TRBJ2-1,TGTGCCAGCAGTTCGGGACTAGCAATCAATGAGCAGTTCTTC,CASSSGLAINEQFF
TRBV10-3,.,TRBD1,TRBJ1-3,TGTGCCATCAGTAGGACAGGGATCTCTGGAAACACCATATATTTT,CAISRTGISGNTIYF
TRBV7-6,once,.,TRBJ1-1,TGTGCCAGCAGCCCAGGACGCCGATTGACTGAAGCTTTCTTT,CASSPGRRLTEAFF
TRBV14,once,.,TRBJ1-2,TGTGCCAGCAGCCAAGATTTTTCAGGGTTGAGCGGCTACACCTTC,CASSQDFSGLSGYTF
TRBV6-5,.,.,TRBJ1-1,TGTGCCAGCAGTTACTCTATAATTCTCAACACTGAAGCTTTCTTT,CASSYSIILNTEAFF
TRBV7-8,.,.,TRBJ1-1,TGTGCCAGCAGCCCCCCTGGGCGCCCTGAAGCTTTCTTT,CASSPPGRPEAFF
TRBV28,.,TRBD1,TRBJ1-5,TGTGATTCGTTGACAGGGCTTAGCAATCAGCCCCAGCATTTT,CDSLTGLSNQPQHF
TRBV15,once,TRBD2,TRBJ2-1,TGTGCCACCAGCAAGGGACTAGCGGGAGTCAATGAGCAGTTCTTC,CATSKGLAGVNEQFF
TRBV4-2,.,TRBD1,TRBJ2-1,TGTGCCAGCAGCCAAGATACGGTAGGGACAGGGCCATACAATGAGCAGTTCTTC,CASSQDTVGTGPYNEQFF
TRBV7-2,.,.,TRBJ1-1,TGTGCCAGCAGCTTAGAAATGGCAGGGCGAGCTTTCTTT,CASSLEMAGRAFF
TRBV28,.,.,TRBJ2-2,TGTGCCAGCAGTCCACAAGACAGGAACACCGGGGAGCTGTTTTTT,CASSPQDRNTGELFF
TRBV7-9,.,TRBD1,TRBJ1-4,TGTGCCAGCAGCTTGGCAGGGGGCCATGAAAAACTGTTTTTT,CASSLAGGHEKLFF
TRBV6-2/TRBV6-3,.,.,TRBJ2-7,TGTGCCAGCAGTCCATTAAAAAGCCTTAACGAGCAGTACTTC,CASSPLKSLNEQYF
TRBV7-9,.,.,TRBJ1-5,TGTGCCAGCAGCTTAGGGGCAGGGGTGGACAATCAGCCCCAGCATTTT,CASSLGAGVDNQPQHF
TRBV27,.,TRBD1,TRBJ2-7,TGTGCCAGCAGTAGATCCCGGGACAGAACCTCCGAGCAGTACTTC,CASSRSRDRTSEQYF
TRBV11-1,.,.,TRBJ2-1,TGTGCCAGCAGCTATTCAGGACTGGGGAACAATGAGCAGTTCTTC,CASSYSGLGNNEQFF
TRBV7-3,.,.,TRBJ1-3,TGTGCCAGCCAAGCCGACTCTGGAAACACCATATATTTT,CASQADSGNTIYF
TRBV6-5,.,.,TRBJ1-2,TGTGCCAGCAGTTCCCGGACCGGCTATGGCTACACCTTC,CASSSRTGYGYTF
TRBV4-1,.,.,TRBJ1-1,TGCGCCAGCAGCCAAGATCTGGGGACTGAAGCTTTCTTT,CASSQDLGTEAFF
TRBV6-4,few,.,TRBJ1-6,TGTGCCAGCAGTGACCGGGGAGGGGATAGTAATTCACCCCTCCACTTT,CASSDRGGDSNSPLHF
TRBV19,.,TRBD2,TRBJ2-1,TGTGCCAGTAGACGACTAGCGGGCGACTACAATGAGCAGTTCTTC,CASRRLAGDYNEQFF
TRBV28,.,.,TRBJ2-5,TGTGCCAGCAGCCCTACCGGGATCCAAAGGGAAGAGACCCAGTACTTC,CASSPTGIQREETQYF
TRBV5-4,once,.,TRBJ2-1,TGTGCCAGCAGAGAGCGGACGCTCTCCTACAATGAGCAGTTCTTC,CASRERTLSYNEQFF